This entry features one TCR beta chain sequence. Its cognate antigen is unknown. The record originates from a study of blood T cells in healthy people across ages. For the second PCR, which ran for 7 to 11 cycles, a sample-barcoded 5' primer and a J-beta primer mix were used. TCRdb redid the calling of the 5' RACE reads with MiXCR, one entry per CDR3 protein. Here the sample spans around 2 million distinct CDR3 sequences, roughly two fifths being singletons. From germline, CDR1 is SQVTM and CDR2 ANQGSEA. Losses at the gene ends were 4 bases for V and 10 bases for J; bases not matched to a gene: 6. CDR3 length: 11 amino acids. Study-wide results and caveats: Relative to aged donors, long-lived donors carried more naive CD4+ cells and displayed higher diversity. PBMCs were not sorted, which prevented a conclusive comparison of naive versus antigen-experienced cells.

Per sample, no less than 6 micrograms of total RNA were extracted. The gene calls are TRBV29-1 and TRBJ1-1, with 7 bases that match TRBD1. This sequence originates from a human donor in good health. The sample consisted of blood. The chain's CDR3 is CSVGGQVVAFF. The CDR3 nucleotides read TGCAGCGTTGGAGGACAGGTCGTAGCTTTCTTT. The full variable domain, rest sourced from reference TRBV29-1 and TRBJ1-1, is SAVISQKPSRDICQRGTSLTIQCQVDSQVTMMFWYRQQPGQSLTLIATANQGSEATYESGFVIDKFPISRPNLTFSTLTVSNMSPEDSSIYLCSVGGQVVAFFGQGTRLTVV.